A single sample is the source of the 9 T cell receptor beta chains below, sequenced in a study of shared clonotypes between healthy human individuals. TCRdb's table, derived via immunoSEQ multiplex PCR, lists solely in-frame clones and lacks some. The repertoire includes hundreds of thousands of clones, around 78% of them detected once, and 9.5% to 15% sits in the top ten. The sample consisted of PBMCs. The receptors shown here come from a woman aged 40 to 50 in good health. Some clones in this sample may be carry-over from other donors' samples.

The chain is built from TRBV7-8 and TRBJ2-3, with 7 nucleotides matching TRBD2. V lost 5 bases and J lost 2; bases outside the gene matches: 10. Germline assignment: CDR1 SGHVS and CDR2 FQNEAQ. This CDR3 is built from 16 residues. CDR3 in amino acids: CASSPGGEWVTDTQYF. Written as DNA, the CDR3 is TGTGCCAGCAGCCCTGGGGGGGAGTGGGTCACAGATACGCAGTATTTT.

The chain links TRBV7-9 to TRBJ2-4; possible D gene TRBD1, 5 bases. The V gene lost 3 bases and the J gene lost 2 bases, with 8 bases spanning the gap. Germline CDR1 and CDR2: SEHNR and FQNEAQ (reference sequence). CDR3 length: 14 residues. The CDR3 spells CASSFQGTKNIQYF. The DNA for the CDR3 is TGTGCCAGCAGCTTCCAGGGAACCAAAAACATTCAGTACTTC.

The chain links TRBV19 to TRBJ2-2, with 7 bases aligning to TRBD2. Germline-derived CDR1 and CDR2 are LNHDA and SQIVND (reference sequence). This CDR3 is built from 15 residues. V trimming: 7 bases; J trimming: 1 base; junction bases outside the gene matches: 6. The CDR3 region is CASKEASGNTGELFF. The CDR3 DNA sequence: TGTGCCAGTAAAGAAGCTAGCGGGAACACCGGGGAGCTGTTTTTT.

This sequence joins TRBV7-8 and TRBJ2-7, with 8 bases lining up with TRBD2. J gave up 3 bases and V 3 bases, and 1 base lay outside the gene matches. Germline V gives CDR1 SGHVS, CDR2 FQNEAQ. This CDR3 has 13 residues. The DNA for the CDR3 is TGTGCCAGCAGCTTTGCGGGGGGCTACGAGCAGTACTTC. Translation: CASSFAGGYEQYF.

The table lists this clone with a few counts. This sequence joins TRBV4-2 and TRBJ2-7, with 7 bases matching TRBD2. The J segment lost 3 bases and the V segment lost 0 bases, leaving 5 bases of the junction unmatched. The CDR3 loop spans 15 amino acids. The germline V gene encodes CDR1 LGHNA and CDR2 YNFKEQ. CDR3 nucleotide sequence: TGTGCCAGCAGCCAAGAGGGGTCTAGCGGCTACGAGCAGTACTTC. Translating gives CASSQEGSSGYEQYF.

In this sample, this clone turned up a few times. This rearrangement joins TRBV4-1 to TRBJ1-1; 9 bases fit TRBD1. Germline V gene data show CDR1 as MGHRA and CDR2 as YSYEKL. Trimming removed 8 bases from V and 3 bases from J; junction bases left unmatched: 7. This CDR3 region has 14 residues. The CDR3 spells CASSRQGGDTEAFF. CDR3 DNA sequence: TGCGCCAGCTCACGACAGGGGGGTGACACTGAAGCTTTCTTT.

The rearrangement uses TRBV12-5 and TRBJ2-5; TRBD2 matches at 7 bases. The CDR3 totals 14 residues. Per germline, CDR1 LGHNT and CDR2 FRNRAP. V lost 7 bases and J lost 2; bases outside the gene matches: 7. CDR3 sequence: CASAWGGGQETQYF. CDR3 DNA: TGTGCTAGTGCCTGGGGGGGAGGACAAGAGACCCAGTACTTC.

As DNA, the CDR3 is TGTGCCAGCAGCTTAGCCGGGGACGGCAGGGAGCAGTACTTC. Its protein is CASSLAGDGREQYF. The rearrangement links TRBV7-9 to TRBJ2-7, with D perhaps assigned TRBD1 or TRBD2 (5 bases each). In germline, CDR1 is SEHNR, CDR2 FQNEAQ (reference sequence). This CDR3 has 14 amino acids. V gave up 0 bases and J gave up 7 bases, with 13 bases separating them.

V usage is TRBV29-1 and J usage is TRBJ1-5; 7 bases are shared with TRBD1. V gave up 6 bases and J gave up 5 bases; unmatched junction bases: 10. The CDR3 contains 14 residues. Germline loops: CDR1 SQVTM, CDR2 ANQGSEA. For the CDR3, the DNA is TGCAGCGTCGCTACAGGGGCGCGCGATCAGCCCCAGCATTTT. Its protein is CSVATGARDQPQHF. Supplemented by reference TRBV29-1 and TRBJ1-5, the full variable domain reads SAVISQKPSRDICQRGTSLTIQCQVDSQVTMMFWYRQQPGQSLTLIATANQGSEATYESGFVIDKFPISRPNLTFSTLTVSNMSPEDSSIYLCSVATGARDQPQHFGDGTRLSIL.